This TCR beta chain was captured by sequencing in a study of CD8 T cells in Susac syndrome. RNA in amounts of roughly 0.5 to 1 ug was reverse transcribed with random hexamers. Across 54 Vbeta and 13 Jbeta, immunoSEQ multiplex PCR amplified TCR beta CDR3. TCRdb itself ran the immunoSEQ multiplex PCR reads through MiXCR, one entry per CDR3 protein. The sample carries approximately 160,000 distinct CDR3 sequences, approximately 94% recorded once. CDR1 and CDR2 (germline): MDHEN, SYDVKM. V dropped 7 bases and J dropped 4; count of bases not matched to a gene: 9. The CDR3 is 16 amino acids. The CD8+ and CD4+ T cells were isolated magnetically using a negative isolation approach, whereas the TEMRA cells were enriched by FACS.

This TCR was sampled from a human donor with multiple sclerosis. The sequencing input was CD4+ T cells from PBMCs. The V and J genes are TRBV28 and TRBJ1-5; 11 bases agree with TRBD1. The CDR3 loop is CASNPPGTGGNQPQHF. In DNA form, the CDR3 reads TGTGCCAGCAATCCCCCCGGGACAGGGGGGAATCAGCCCCAGCATTTT. Using reference TRBV28 and TRBJ1-5 for the parts outside the CDR3, the full variable domain is DVKVTQSSRYLVKRTGEKVFLECVQDMDHENMFWYRQDPGLGLRLIYFSYDVKMKEKGDIPEGYSVSREKKERFSLILESASTNQTSMYLCASNPPGTGGNQPQHFGDGTRLSIL.